The 25 T cell receptor beta chains reported below all come from one sample, sequenced in a study of cytomegalovirus exposure and HLA in healthy donors. Primers: 60 Vbeta forward and 13 Jbeta reverse. Profiled with immunoSEQ multiplex PCR; TCRdb holds only in-frame clones, not every one. The sample lists under 200,000 clones, around 81% occurring once. The sequenced sample was PBMCs. These receptors were collected from a woman in her twenties or thirties in good health and CMV-seropositive.

This chain joins TRBV4-1 and TRBJ1-2; D gene uncertain. Germline CDR1 reads MGHRA; CDR2 reads YSYEKL. The ends were cut back, 2 bases at V and 3 bases at J, with 13 bases in the middle. This CDR3 is 15 amino acids long. The CDR3 sequence is CASSQREGIDYGYTF. In DNA form, the CDR3 reads TGCGCCAGCAGCCAACGGGAAGGGATAGACTATGGCTACACCTTC.

The chain has TRBV6-6 and TRBJ1-5, with D unresolved. Germline V gene lookup returns CDR1 MNHNY and CDR2 SVGAGI (reference sequence). The CDR3 is 14 residues long. Trimming removed 2 bases from V and 0 bases from J, with 5 bases in between. For the CDR3, the DNA is TGTGCCAGCAGTTACGTCCATAGCAATCAGCCCCAGCATTTT. Amino acids: CASSYVHSNQPQHF.

V usage is TRBV4-1 and J usage is TRBJ1-4; unclear D gene. This CDR3 spans 15 amino acids. Germline V CDR1 and CDR2: MGHRA, YSYEKL. The V and J ends lost 0 bases and 4 bases respectively, with 9 bases between them. CDR3 in DNA: TGCGCCAGCAGCCAAGATAGCAACCTTAATGAAAAACTGTTTTTT. Amino acid sequence: CASSQDSNLNEKLFF.

V and J are TRBV29-1 and TRBJ2-2, with D perhaps TRBD2 (5 bases). Germline CDR1 and CDR2: SQVTM and ANQGSEA. This CDR3 comprises 14 residues. V was clipped by 4 bases and J by 0 bases, with 9 bases between them. The CDR3 DNA sequence: TGCAGCGTTGCAGGAGGACCGAACACCGGGGAGCTGTTTTTT. It encodes CSVAGGPNTGELFF.

This clone has only a few counts. The genes are TRBV29-1 and TRBJ1-1; TRBD1 is a possible D gene (5 bases). The ends were cut back, 0 bases at V and 5 bases at J, with 13 bases in the middle. This CDR3 has 14 amino acids. CDR1 is SQVTM, CDR2 ANQGSEA, per germline. CDR3 DNA: TGCAGCGTTGAAGAGGGAAGGGGTTGGACTGAAGCTTTCTTT. Translated: CSVEEGRGWTEAFF.

J is TRBJ2-5 and V is TRBV19, with 9 positions matching TRBD1. Germline CDR1 LNHDA, CDR2 SQIVND (reference sequence). This CDR3 has 14 residues. Unmatched junction bases numbered 4, after V lost 3 bases and J lost 5 bases. CDR3 sequence (DNA): TGTGCCAGTAGTATCACAGGGGGCAGTGAGACCCAGTACTTC. Its translation: CASSITGGSETQYF.

The V gene is TRBV5-6, the J gene TRBJ1-2; the D is unclear. The germline V and J ends were trimmed by 0 bases and 3 bases, with 12 bases remaining between them. This CDR3 comprises 15 residues. Germline CDR1 and CDR2: SGHDT and YYEEEE. The CDR3 region has the DNA TGTGCCAGCAGCTTGGGTCTCTTAGGAGACTATGGCTACACCTTC. It translates to CASSLGLLGDYGYTF.

Points on this clone: This may be a read error: a much more frequent sequence differs by one nucleotide. V and J are TRBV7-2 and TRBJ1-1; no clear D gene. Germline values: CDR1 SGHTA, CDR2 FQGNSA. The CDR3 runs 12 residues. V lost 3 bases to trimming and J lost 1 base, with 3 bases between them. This chain's CDR3 is CASSFQNTEAFF. CDR3 DNA: TGTGCCAGCAGCTTCCAGAACACTGAAGCTTTCTTT.

The chain couples TRBV9 to TRBJ2-3; TRBD2 might be the D (7 bases). The V gene lost 0 bases and the J gene lost 2 bases, with 13 bases spanning the gap. This CDR3 spans 16 amino acids. Germline V gene lookup returns CDR1 SGDLS and CDR2 YYNGEE. The CDR3 protein is CASSVGPGGLTDTQYF. The CDR3 DNA is TGTGCCAGCAGCGTAGGTCCGGGGGGCCTCACAGATACGCAGTATTTT.

This clone was detected only a few times. This chain links TRBV5-4 with TRBJ1-1; possibly TRBD1 for D (5 bases). Germline-derived CDR1 and CDR2 are SGHNT and YYREEE (reference sequence). V lost 3 bases, J lost 8 bases, and 14 bases lay in between. CDR3 size: 13 residues. The CDR3 region is CASSSGFVTEAFF. The CDR3 bases are TGTGCCAGCAGCTCAGGGTTTGTGACCGAAGCTTTCTTT. The full variable domain, rest sourced from reference TRBV5-4 and TRBJ1-1, is ETGVTQSPTHLIKTRGQQVTLRCSSQSGHNTVSWYQQALGQGPQFIFQYYREEENGRGNFPPRFSGLQFPNYSSELNVNALELDDSALYLCASSSGFVTEAFFGQGTRLTVV.

This sequence joins TRBV13 and TRBJ2-2, with 10 bases lining up with TRBD1. The CDR3 has 16 residues. The V gene's germline CDR1 is PRHDT and CDR2 FYEKMQ (reference sequence). The ends lost 3 bases at V and 3 bases at J; junction bases unmatched: 4. The CDR3 loop reads CASSLRDRGYTGELFF. The DNA for the CDR3 is TGTGCCAGCAGCTTGCGGGACAGGGGATACACCGGGGAGCTGTTTTTT. The complete variable domain, with remaining parts taken from reference TRBV13 and TRBJ2-2, reads AAGVIQSPRHLIKEKRETATLKCYPIPRHDTVYWYQQGPGQDPQFLISFYEKMQSDKGSIPDRFSAQQFSDYHSELNMSSLELGDSALYFCASSLRDRGYTGELFFGEGSRLTVL.

V gene TRBV13 combines with J gene TRBJ1-2; tentative D call: TRBD1 (5 bases). CDR3 length: 15 amino acids. Trimming cost V 4 bases and J 3 bases, with 15 bases left between them. From germline, CDR1 is PRHDT and CDR2 FYEKMQ (reference sequence). CDR3 loop: CASSYSYGGDYGYTF. In nucleotides, the CDR3 is TGTGCCAGCAGCTATAGTTATGGGGGGGACTATGGCTACACCTTC. Based on the CDR3 plus reference TRBV13 and TRBJ1-2, the full variable domain is AAGVIQSPRHLIKEKRETATLKCYPIPRHDTVYWYQQGPGQDPQFLISFYEKMQSDKGSIPDRFSAQQFSDYHSELNMSSLELGDSALYFCASSYSYGGDYGYTFGSGTRLTVV.

For the CDR3, the DNA is TGTGCCAGTAAGAAGGAGGGAACCACTGAAAAACTGTTTTTT. Translation gives CASKKEGTTEKLFF. The V gene is TRBV19, the J gene TRBJ1-4; D remains unclear. The CDR3 length is 14 residues. V was clipped by 7 bases and J by 7 bases, with 16 bases between them. CDR1 and CDR2 (germline): LNHDA, SQIVND (reference sequence).

The V call is TRBV12-5, the J call TRBJ2-1; D remains ambiguous. The germline gives CDR1 LGHNT, CDR2 FRNRAP. Between the trimmed V and J ends, which lost 3 bases and 0 bases, there was a span of 9 bases. The CDR3 is 15 residues long. The CDR3 protein is CASGFAWSSYNEQFF. The DNA of the CDR3 is TGTGCTAGTGGTTTCGCGTGGAGCTCCTACAATGAGCAGTTCTTC.

The chain recombines TRBV4-1 with TRBJ1-2, with D maybe TRBD1 (5 bases). The ends were cut back, 4 bases at V and 5 bases at J, with 17 bases in the middle. Germline CDR1 MGHRA, CDR2 YSYEKL. CDR3 size: 15 residues. The CDR3 reads CASSLRTGGSYGYTF. CDR3 sequence (DNA): TGCGCCAGCAGCCTCCGGACTGGGGGGTCATATGGCTACACCTTC.

As to this clone: The sample carries other DNA sequences with the same CDR3. The V gene is TRBV9, the J gene TRBJ1-2; no reliable D call. In germline, CDR1 is SGDLS, CDR2 YYNGEE. The CDR3 runs to 14 residues. Trimming cost V 0 bases and J 3 bases, with 9 bases left between them. DNA for the CDR3: TGTGCCAGCAGCGTAGAAGGCGGATACTATGGCTACACCTTC. Residues: CASSVEGGYYGYTF.

This clone occurred once. The chain combines TRBV30 with TRBJ2-2; TRBD1 aligns across 10 bases. Germline lookup yields CDR1 GTSNPN and CDR2 SVGIG (reference sequence). The ends lost 4 bases at V and 5 bases at J; junction bases unmatched: 7. This CDR3 is 15 amino acids long. Here the CDR3 reads CAWNGGTGVTGELFF. Here the CDR3 DNA reads TGTGCCTGGAATGGTGGGACAGGGGTTACCGGGGAGCTGTTTTTT.

Of note for this clone: Other DNA sequences in the same sample also yield this CDR3. The chain links TRBV5-1 to TRBJ2-7; TRBD1 agrees at 8 bases. The trim removed 4 bases at V and 0 bases at J, leaving 6 bases unmatched. CDR1 and CDR2 from the germline V gene are SGHRS and YFSETQ. The CDR3 spans 15 residues. The CDR3 region has the DNA TGCGCCAGCAGCGTCGGGACAGGTTTCTCCTACGAGCAGTACTTC. It encodes CASSVGTGFSYEQYF.

The chain has TRBV5-4 and TRBJ2-3, with a possible D match to TRBD1 (5 bases). The CDR3 loop spans 14 amino acids. Germline V CDR1 and CDR2: SGHNT, YYREEE (reference sequence). V lost 10 bases and J lost 4, with 19 bases in between. The CDR3 DNA is TGTGCCGGTTCGGACGGGCAGGGCTCAGATACGCAGTATTTT. This translates into CAGSDGQGSDTQYF.

This clone came up a few times. The CDR3 DNA reads TGCGCCAGCACCCTCTCTCCTACGGGGGAAACTGAAGCTTTCTTT. This encodes CASTLSPTGETEAFF. The chain couples TRBV4-3 to TRBJ1-1, with a weak D call TRBD1 (5 bases). Germline values: CDR1 LGHNA, CDR2 YSLEER. CDR3 size: 15 residues. V was cut by 7 bases and J by 5 bases, with 20 bases left in between.

The rearrangement joins TRBV28 to TRBJ2-1; the match to TRBD1 covers 8 bases. CDR3 size: 16 residues. In germline, CDR1 is MDHEN, CDR2 SYDVKM. V gave up 5 bases and J gave up 2 bases; unmatched junction bases: 8. In nucleotides, the CDR3 is TGTGCCAGCAGTCCGGTGGACAGGGTTACCTACAATGAGCAGTTCTTC. Its protein is CASSPVDRVTYNEQFF.

The chain recombines TRBV5-1 with TRBJ1-2, with TRBD1 as a possible D gene (6 bases). The V end lost 4 bases, the J end lost 6 bases, and 10 bases lay between the germline ends. Germline-derived CDR1 and CDR2 are SGHRS and YFSETQ. The CDR3 is made up of 12 amino acids. The CDR3: CASSPGADGYTF. DNA of the CDR3: TGCGCCAGCAGCCCAGGGGCAGATGGCTACACCTTC.

V usage is TRBV6-5 and J usage is TRBJ2-7; D may be TRBD2 (7 bases). Trimming stripped 3 bases from V and 6 bases from J, with 12 bases between. The length of the CDR3 is 13 residues. Germline loops: CDR1 MNHEY, CDR2 SVGAGI. Here the CDR3 DNA reads TGTGCCAGCAGTTATTACAGGGAGGGCGAGCAGTACTTC. Its translation: CASSYYREGEQYF.

This clone was seen a few times. The gene calls are TRBV7-2 and TRBJ2-1; D is possibly TRBD1 (6 bases). The germline V and J ends were trimmed by 1 base and 1 base, with 8 bases remaining between them. The CDR3 consists of 15 residues. Germline V gene data show CDR1 as SGHTA and CDR2 as FQGNSA. The CDR3 loop reads CASSLGQGSYNEQFF. The CDR3, as DNA: TGTGCCAGCAGCTTAGGGCAGGGGTCCTACAATGAGCAGTTCTTC.

The CDR3 DNA reads as TGTGCCAGCAGCTCCCTCCTGGGGTCAGGGCTATCTTACGAGCAGTACTTC. Translated, it gives CASSSLLGSGLSYEQYF. J is TRBJ2-7 and V is TRBV27, with D possibly matching TRBD1 (5 bases). This CDR3 contains 17 residues. Looked up from germline, CDR1 is MNHEY and CDR2 is SMNVEV (reference sequence). Trimming stripped 6 bases from V and 4 bases from J, with 25 bases between.